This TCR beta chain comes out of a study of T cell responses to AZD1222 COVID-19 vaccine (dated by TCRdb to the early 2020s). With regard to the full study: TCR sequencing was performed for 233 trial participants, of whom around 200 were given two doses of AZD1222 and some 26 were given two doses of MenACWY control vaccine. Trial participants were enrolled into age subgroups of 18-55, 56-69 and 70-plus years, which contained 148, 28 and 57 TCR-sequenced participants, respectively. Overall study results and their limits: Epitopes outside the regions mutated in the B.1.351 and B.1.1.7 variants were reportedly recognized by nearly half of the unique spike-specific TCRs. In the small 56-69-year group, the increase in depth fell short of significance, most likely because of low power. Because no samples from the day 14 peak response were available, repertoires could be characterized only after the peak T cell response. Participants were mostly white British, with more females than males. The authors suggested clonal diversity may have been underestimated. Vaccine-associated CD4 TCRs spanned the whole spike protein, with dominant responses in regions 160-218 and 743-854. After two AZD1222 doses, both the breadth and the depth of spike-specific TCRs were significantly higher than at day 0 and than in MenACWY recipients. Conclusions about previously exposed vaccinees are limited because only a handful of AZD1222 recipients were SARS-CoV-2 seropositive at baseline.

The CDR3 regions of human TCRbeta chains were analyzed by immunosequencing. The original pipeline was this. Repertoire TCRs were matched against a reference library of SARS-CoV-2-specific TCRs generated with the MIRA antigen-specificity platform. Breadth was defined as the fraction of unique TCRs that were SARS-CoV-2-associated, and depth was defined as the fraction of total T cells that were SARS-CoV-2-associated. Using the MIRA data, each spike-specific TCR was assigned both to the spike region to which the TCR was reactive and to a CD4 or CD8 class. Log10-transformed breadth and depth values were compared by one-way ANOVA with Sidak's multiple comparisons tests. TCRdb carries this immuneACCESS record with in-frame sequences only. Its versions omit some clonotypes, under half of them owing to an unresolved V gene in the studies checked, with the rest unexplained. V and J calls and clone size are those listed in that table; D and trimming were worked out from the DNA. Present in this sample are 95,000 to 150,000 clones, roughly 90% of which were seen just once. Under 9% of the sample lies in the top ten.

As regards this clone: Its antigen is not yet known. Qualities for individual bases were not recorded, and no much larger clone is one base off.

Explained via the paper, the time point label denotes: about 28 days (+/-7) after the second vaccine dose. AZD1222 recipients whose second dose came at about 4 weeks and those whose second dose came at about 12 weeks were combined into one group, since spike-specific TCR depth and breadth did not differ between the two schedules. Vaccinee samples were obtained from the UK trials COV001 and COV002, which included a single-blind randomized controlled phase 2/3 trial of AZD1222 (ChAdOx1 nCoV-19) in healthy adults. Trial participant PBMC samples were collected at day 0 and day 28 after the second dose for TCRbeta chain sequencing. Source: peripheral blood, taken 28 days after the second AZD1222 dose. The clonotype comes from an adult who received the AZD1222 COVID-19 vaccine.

The CDR3 sequence is CASSLGGAQPQHF. The base sequence is TGTGCCAGCAGTTTAGGGGGCGCCCAGCCCCAGCATTTT. The receptor chain draws on TRBV27 and TRBJ1-5; a tentative D call is TRBD1 (6 bases match). For CDR1 and CDR2, the germline V gene (reference sequence) lists MNHEY and SMNVEV. At the junction V is shortened by 2 bases and J by 7 bases, with 9 bases in between. From cysteine to phenylalanine, the CDR3 is 13 amino acids long. Only the CDR3 portion is preserved as DNA: 39 bases, with reading frame beginning at the first base.